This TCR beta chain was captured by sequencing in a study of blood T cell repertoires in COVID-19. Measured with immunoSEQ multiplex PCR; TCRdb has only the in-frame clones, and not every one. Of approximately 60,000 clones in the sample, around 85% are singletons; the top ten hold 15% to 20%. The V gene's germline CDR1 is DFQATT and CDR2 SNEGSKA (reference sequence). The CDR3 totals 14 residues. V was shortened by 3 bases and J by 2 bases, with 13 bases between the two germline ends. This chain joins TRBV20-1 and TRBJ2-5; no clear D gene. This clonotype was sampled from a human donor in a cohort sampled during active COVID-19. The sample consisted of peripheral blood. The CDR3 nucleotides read TGCAGTGCTAGTGTGGCAGCGTCACAAGAGACCCAGTACTTC. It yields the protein CSASVAASQETQYF.